The 3 T cell receptor beta chains given below trace back to one sample, sequenced in a study of CD8 T cells in Susac syndrome. Roughly 0.45 to 1 ug RNA was reverse transcribed with random hexamers. Each CDR3 protein gets one entry after TCRdb re-called the immunoSEQ multiplex PCR reads with MiXCR. The top ten hold approximately 0.15% of the sample, which has about 190,000 distinct CDR3 sequences, just under 95% seen once. Sequencing was carried out using CD8+ T cells from PBMCs. The receptors stem from a human donor with Susac syndrome.

The chain joins TRBV4-1 to TRBJ1-4, with a weak D call TRBD1 (6 bases). Germline CDR1 reads MGHRA; CDR2 reads YSYEKL. V was cut by 3 bases and J by 4 bases, with 15 bases left in between. This CDR3 comprises 16 residues. CDR3 residues: CASSQGREGDNEKLFF. The DNA of the CDR3 is TGCGCCAGCAGCCAGGGACGGGAGGGGGATAATGAAAAACTGTTTTTT.

The chain is built from TRBV13 and TRBJ1-2; D unresolved. CDR3 length: 12 residues. The ends were cut back, 5 bases at V and 3 bases at J, with 7 bases in the middle. Germline V lookup: CDR1 PRHDT, CDR2 FYEKMQ (reference sequence). The CDR3 nucleotides are TGTGCCAGCAGCCCCCGGGACTATGGCTACACCTTC. Its translation is CASSPRDYGYTF.

The genes are TRBV29-1 and TRBJ1-1, with D possibly matching TRBD1 (5 bases). This CDR3 is built from 14 residues. Germline values: CDR1 SQVTM, CDR2 ANQGSEA. V gave up 6 bases and J gave up 6 bases, with 20 bases separating them. CDR3 sequence reads: CSVIAGWLKSEAFF. CDR3 sequence (DNA): TGCAGCGTAATAGCAGGGTGGTTGAAATCTGAAGCTTTCTTT.